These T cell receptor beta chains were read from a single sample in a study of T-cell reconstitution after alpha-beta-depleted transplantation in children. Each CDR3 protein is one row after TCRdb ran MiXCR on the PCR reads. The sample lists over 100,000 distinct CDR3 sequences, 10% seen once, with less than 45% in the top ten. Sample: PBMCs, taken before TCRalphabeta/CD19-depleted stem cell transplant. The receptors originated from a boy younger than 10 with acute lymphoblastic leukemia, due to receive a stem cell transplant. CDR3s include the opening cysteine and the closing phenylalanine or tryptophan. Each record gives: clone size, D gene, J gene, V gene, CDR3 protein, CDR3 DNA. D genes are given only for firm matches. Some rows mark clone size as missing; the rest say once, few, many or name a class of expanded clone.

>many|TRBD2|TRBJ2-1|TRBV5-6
CASSPRGGAYNEQFF
TGTGCCAGCAGCCCCCGGGGGGGAGCCTACAATGAGCAGTTCTTC
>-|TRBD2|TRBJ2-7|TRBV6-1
CASSEGLAGAYEQYF
TGTGCCAGCAGTGAAGGGCTAGCGGGAGCCTACGAGCAGTACTTC
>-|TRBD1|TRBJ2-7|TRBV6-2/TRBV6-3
CASSYRQGAYEQYF
TGTGCCAGCAGTTACCGGCAGGGGGCCTACGAGCAGTACTTC
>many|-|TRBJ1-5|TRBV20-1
CSARGSNQPQHF
TGCAGTGCTAGAGGAAGCAATCAGCCCCAGCATTTT
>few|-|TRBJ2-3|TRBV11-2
CASSLRTGADTQYF
TGTGCCAGCAGCCTGCGGACGGGGGCAGATACGCAGTATTTT
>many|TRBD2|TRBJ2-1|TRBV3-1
CASSHTTSGGGYNEQFF
TGTGCCAGCAGCCATACAACTAGCGGAGGGGGGTACAATGAGCAGTTCTTC
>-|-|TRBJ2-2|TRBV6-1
CASSELAGSAELFF
TGTGCCAGCAGTGAACTGGCGGGAAGTGCGGAGCTGTTTTTT
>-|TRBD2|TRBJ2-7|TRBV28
CASRLAGLEQYF
TGTGCCAGCCGACTAGCGGGTTTGGAGCAGTACTTC
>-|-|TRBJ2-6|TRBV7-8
CASSLRLEVSSGANVLTF
TGTGCCAGCAGTCTAAGGTTGGAGGTGTCTTCTGGGGCCAACGTCCTGACTTTC
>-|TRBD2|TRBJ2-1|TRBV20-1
CSAGRTSGVEQFF
TGCAGTGCCGGAAGGACTAGCGGGGTTGAGCAGTTCTTC
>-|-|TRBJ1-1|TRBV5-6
CASSLEGHTEAFF
TGTGCCAGCAGCTTGGAGGGACACACTGAAGCTTTCTTT
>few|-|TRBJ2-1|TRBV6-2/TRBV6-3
CASSYYREQFF
TGTGCCAGCAGTTACTATCGTGAGCAGTTCTTC
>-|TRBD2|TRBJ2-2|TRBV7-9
CASLEREYTGELFF
TGTGCCAGCCTCGAGCGGGAGTACACCGGGGAGCTGTTTTTT
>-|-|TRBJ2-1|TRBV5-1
CASSLVRGNEQFF
TGCGCCAGCAGCTTGGTCCGGGGGAATGAGCAGTTCTTC
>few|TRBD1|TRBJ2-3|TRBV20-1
CSAQGGRESTDTQYF
TGCAGTGCTCAAGGGGGCAGGGAGAGCACAGATACGCAGTATTTT
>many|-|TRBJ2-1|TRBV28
CASSLGVGSPNEQFF
TGTGCCAGCAGTTTAGGGGTTGGTAGCCCCAATGAGCAGTTCTTC
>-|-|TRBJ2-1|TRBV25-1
CASSMTLGQYNEQFF
TGTGCCAGCAGCATGACTCTAGGGCAATACAATGAGCAGTTCTTC
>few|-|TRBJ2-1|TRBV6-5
CASASYDEQFF
TGTGCCAGCGCCTCTTACGATGAGCAGTTCTTC
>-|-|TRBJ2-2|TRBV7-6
CASSLESTGELFF
TGTGCCAGCAGCTTAGAATCAACCGGGGAGCTGTTTTTT
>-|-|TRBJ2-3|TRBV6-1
CASSQALPTDTQYF
TGTGCCAGCAGCCAAGCTCTGCCCACAGATACGCAGTATTTT
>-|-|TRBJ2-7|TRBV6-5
CASSRGIVDSYEQYF
TGTGCCAGCAGCCGGGGAATAGTTGATAGCTACGAGCAGTACTTC
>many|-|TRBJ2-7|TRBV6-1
CASSERTWYEQYF
TGTGCCAGCAGTGAGCGGACCTGGTACGAGCAGTACTTC
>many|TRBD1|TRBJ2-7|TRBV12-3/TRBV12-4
CASSFGDRPYEQYF
TGTGCCAGCAGTTTCGGGGACAGACCGTACGAGCAGTACTTC
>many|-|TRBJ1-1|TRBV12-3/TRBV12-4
CASSPHGSVNTEAFF
TGTGCCAGCAGTCCTCATGGTTCGGTGAACACTGAAGCTTTCTTT
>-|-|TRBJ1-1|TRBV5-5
CASSLGSDSTEAFF
TGTGCCAGCAGCTTGGGATCGGATAGTACTGAAGCTTTCTTT
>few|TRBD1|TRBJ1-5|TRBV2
CASSVTGQTISNQPQHF
TGTGCCAGCAGTGTAACGGGACAGACTATTAGCAATCAGCCCCAGCATTTT
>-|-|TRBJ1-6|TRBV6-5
CASSLVEGAGSPLHF
TGTGCCAGCAGTTTGGTTGAGGGCGCGGGATCACCCCTCCACTTT